This T cell receptor beta chain was captured by sequencing in a study of neurological immune-mediated disorders. The table lists this clonotype with many counts. At one boundary the junction diverges from the germline segment, which might be a read error. TCRdb re-called the 5' RACE reads with MiXCR, one entry per CDR3 protein. The sample yields about 10,000 distinct CDR3 sequences, approximately 22% seen once. Germline values: CDR1 SQVTM, CDR2 ANQGSEA. CDR3 length: 16 amino acids. Source material: CD8+ T cells from blood. The sequence came from a middle-aged woman with multiple sclerosis. The V and J genes are TRBV29-1 and TRBJ2-5; 10 nucleotides line up with TRBD2. This CDR3 is CSVEGLAAPLQETQYF. The CDR3 coding sequence is TGCAGCGTCGAAGGACTAGCGGCCCCCCTTCAAGAGACCCAGTACTTC.